This T cell receptor (beta chain) emerged from a study of shared clonotypes between healthy human individuals. General study findings and limits: Non-shared clonotypes had lower generation probabilities than clonotypes shared by all four sorted-subset donors.

Libraries were prepared by immunoSEQ multiplex PCR; TCRdb keeps only in-frame clonotypes and omits some of them. The sample lists approximately 980,000 clones; 76% were seen once. The germline V gene has CDR1 LNHDA and CDR2 SQIVND (reference sequence). V gave up 10 bases and J gave up 0 bases; unmatched junction bases: 9. The CDR3 contains 15 residues. As regards this clone: Antigen unknown.

The V call is TRBV19, the J call TRBJ1-5; 7 nucleotides match TRBD1. This clonotype originated in a man younger than 35 in good health. Sequenced: memory CD4+ T cells sorted from blood. Sample subset: CD45RA-negative fraction. As DNA, the CDR3 is TGTGCCACCGAAAGACAGGGCAGTAGCAATCAGCCCCAGCATTTT. This sequence encodes CATERQGSSNQPQHF.